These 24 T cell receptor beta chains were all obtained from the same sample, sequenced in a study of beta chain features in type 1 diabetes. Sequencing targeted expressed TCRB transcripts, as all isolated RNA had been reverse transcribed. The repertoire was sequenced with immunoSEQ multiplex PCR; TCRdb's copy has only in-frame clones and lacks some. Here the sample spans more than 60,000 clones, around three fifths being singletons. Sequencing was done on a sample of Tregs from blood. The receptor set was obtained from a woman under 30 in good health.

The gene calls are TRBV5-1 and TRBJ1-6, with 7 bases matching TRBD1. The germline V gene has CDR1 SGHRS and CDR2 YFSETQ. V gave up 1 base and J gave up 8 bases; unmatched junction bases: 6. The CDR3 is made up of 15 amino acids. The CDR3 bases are TGCGCCAGCAGCTTGATACAGGGGAGGTATTCACCCCTCCACTTT. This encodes CASSLIQGRYSPLHF.

As DNA, the CDR3 is TGCGCCAGCAGCTTGCCCGAAGCCTCGAACACAGATACGCAGTATTTT. Amino acids: CASSLPEASNTDTQYF. The chain uses TRBV5-1 and TRBJ2-3; D not certain. Trimming removed 1 base from V and 2 bases from J, with 14 bases in between. The CDR3 is made up of 16 amino acids. Germline CDR1 is SGHRS and CDR2 is YFSETQ.

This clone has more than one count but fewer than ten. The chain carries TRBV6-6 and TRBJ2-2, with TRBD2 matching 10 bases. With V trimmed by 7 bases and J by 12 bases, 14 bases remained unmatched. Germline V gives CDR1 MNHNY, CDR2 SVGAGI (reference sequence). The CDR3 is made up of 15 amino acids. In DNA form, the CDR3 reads TGTGCCAGCACCCCCGGGGTAGCGGGAGGACGGCAGCTGTTTTTT. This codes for CASTPGVAGGRQLFF.

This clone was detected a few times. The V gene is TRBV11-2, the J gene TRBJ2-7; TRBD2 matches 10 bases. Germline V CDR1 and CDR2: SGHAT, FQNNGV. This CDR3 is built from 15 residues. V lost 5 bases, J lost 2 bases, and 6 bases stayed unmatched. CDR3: CASSRLAGGAYEQYF. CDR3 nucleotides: TGTGCCAGCAGCAGATTAGCGGGAGGCGCCTACGAGCAGTACTTC.

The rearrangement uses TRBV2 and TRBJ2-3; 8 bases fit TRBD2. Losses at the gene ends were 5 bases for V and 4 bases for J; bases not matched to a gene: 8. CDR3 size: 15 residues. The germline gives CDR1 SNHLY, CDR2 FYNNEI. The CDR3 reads CASSKSGGGADTQYF. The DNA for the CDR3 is TGTGCCAGCAGTAAAAGCGGGGGTGGTGCAGATACGCAGTATTTT.

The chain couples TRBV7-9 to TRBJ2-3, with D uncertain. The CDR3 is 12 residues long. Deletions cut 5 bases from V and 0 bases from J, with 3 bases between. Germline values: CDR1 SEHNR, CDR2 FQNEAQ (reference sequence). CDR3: CASSTSTDTQYF. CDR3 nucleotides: TGTGCCAGCAGCACTAGCACAGATACGCAGTATTTT.

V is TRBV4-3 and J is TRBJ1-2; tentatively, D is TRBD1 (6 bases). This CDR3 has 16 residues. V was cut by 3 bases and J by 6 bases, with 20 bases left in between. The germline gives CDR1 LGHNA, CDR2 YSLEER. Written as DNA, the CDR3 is TGCGCCAGCAGCCACCGCTCAGGGGCAATCTCCCATGGCTACACCTTC. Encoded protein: CASSHRSGAISHGYTF.

The CDR3 DNA reads as TGTGCCAGCAGCTTAGGAGGCAGGGGCATGAACACTGAAGCTTTCTTT. It translates to CASSLGGRGMNTEAFF. The chain joins TRBV7-9 to TRBJ1-1, with D possibly matching TRBD1 (6 bases). The germline gives CDR1 SEHNR, CDR2 FQNEAQ (reference sequence). The CDR3 is 16 residues long. V shed 1 base and J shed 0 bases, with 12 bases lying between them.

In DNA form, the CDR3 reads TGTGCCAGCTCACCAAACTATGGGCTCAGGGACACTGAAGCTTTCTTT. It specifies CASSPNYGLRDTEAFF. V and J are TRBV18 and TRBJ1-1; tentatively, D is TRBD1 (5 bases). Germline V lookup: CDR1 KGHSH, CDR2 LQKENI. Between the trimmed V and J ends, which lost 2 bases and 3 bases, there was a span of 16 bases. The CDR3 loop spans 16 amino acids.

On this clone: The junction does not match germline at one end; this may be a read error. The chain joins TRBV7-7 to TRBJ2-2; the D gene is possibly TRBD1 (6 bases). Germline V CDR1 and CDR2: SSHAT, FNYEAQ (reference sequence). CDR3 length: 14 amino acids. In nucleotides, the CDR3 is TGTGCTAGCAGCAGGGACATCAACACCGGGGAGCTGTTTTTT. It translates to CASSRDINTGELFF.

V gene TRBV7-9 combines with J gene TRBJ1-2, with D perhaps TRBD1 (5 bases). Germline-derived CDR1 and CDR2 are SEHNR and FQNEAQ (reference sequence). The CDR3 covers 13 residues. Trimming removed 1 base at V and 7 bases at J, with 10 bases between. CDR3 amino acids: CASSLDGGSGYTF. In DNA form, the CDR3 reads TGTGCCAGCAGCTTAGATGGGGGGAGTGGCTACACCTTC.

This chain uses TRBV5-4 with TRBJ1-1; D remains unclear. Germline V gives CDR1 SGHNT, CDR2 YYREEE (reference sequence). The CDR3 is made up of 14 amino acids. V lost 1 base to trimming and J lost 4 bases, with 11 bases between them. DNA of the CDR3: TGTGCCAGCAGCTTGAATTCGGGAAGCACTGAAGCTTTCTTT. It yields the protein CASSLNSGSTEAFF. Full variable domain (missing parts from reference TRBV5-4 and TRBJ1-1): ETGVTQSPTHLIKTRGQQVTLRCSSQSGHNTVSWYQQALGQGPQFIFQYYREEENGRGNFPPRFSGLQFPNYSSELNVNALELDDSALYLCASSLNSGSTEAFFGQGTRLTVV.

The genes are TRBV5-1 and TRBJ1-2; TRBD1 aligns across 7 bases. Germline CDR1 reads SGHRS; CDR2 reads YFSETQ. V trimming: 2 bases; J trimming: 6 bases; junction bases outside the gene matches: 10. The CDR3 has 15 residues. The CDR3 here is CASSLGQDSGDGYTF. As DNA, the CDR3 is TGCGCCAGCAGCTTAGGACAGGACTCTGGAGATGGCTACACCTTC.

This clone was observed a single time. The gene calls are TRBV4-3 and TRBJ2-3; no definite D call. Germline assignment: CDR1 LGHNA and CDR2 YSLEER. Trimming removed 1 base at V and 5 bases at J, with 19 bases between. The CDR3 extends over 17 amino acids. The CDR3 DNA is TGCGCCAGCAGCCAAGGCTACTGGGCCCCTTTGGGAGATACGCAGTATTTT. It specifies CASSQGYWAPLGDTQYF.

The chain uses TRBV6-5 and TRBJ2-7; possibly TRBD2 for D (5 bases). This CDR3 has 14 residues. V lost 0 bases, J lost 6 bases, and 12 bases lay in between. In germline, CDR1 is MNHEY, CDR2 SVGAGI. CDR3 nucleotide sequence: TGTGCCAGCAGTTACTCTCTCAATGGAGGCGAGCAGTACTTC. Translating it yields CASSYSLNGGEQYF.

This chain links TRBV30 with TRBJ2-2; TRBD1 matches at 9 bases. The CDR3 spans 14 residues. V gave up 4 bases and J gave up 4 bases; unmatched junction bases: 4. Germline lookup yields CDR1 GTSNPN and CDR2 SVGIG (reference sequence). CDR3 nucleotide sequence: TGTGCCTGGAACCGACAGGGGGTCACCGGGGAGCTGTTTTTT. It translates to CAWNRQGVTGELFF.

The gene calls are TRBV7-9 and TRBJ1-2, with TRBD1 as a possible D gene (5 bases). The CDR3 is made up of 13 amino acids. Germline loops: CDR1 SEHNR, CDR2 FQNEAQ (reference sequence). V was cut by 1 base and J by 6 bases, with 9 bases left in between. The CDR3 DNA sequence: TGTGCCAGCAGCTTAGGACAGAGAGATGGCTACACCTTC. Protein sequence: CASSLGQRDGYTF. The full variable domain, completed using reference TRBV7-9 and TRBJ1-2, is DTGVSQNPRHKITKRGQNVTFRCDPISEHNRLYWYRQTLGQGPEFLTYFQNEAQLEKSRLLSDRFSAERPKGSFSTLEIQRTEQGDSAMYLCASSLGQRDGYTFGSGTRLTVV.

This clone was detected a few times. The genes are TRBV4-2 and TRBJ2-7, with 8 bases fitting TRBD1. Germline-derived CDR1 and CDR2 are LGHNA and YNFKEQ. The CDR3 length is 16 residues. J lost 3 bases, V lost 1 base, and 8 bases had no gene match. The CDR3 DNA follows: TGTGCCAGCAGCCAAGCATTGGGACAGGAGAGCTACGAGCAGTACTTC. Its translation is CASSQALGQESYEQYF.

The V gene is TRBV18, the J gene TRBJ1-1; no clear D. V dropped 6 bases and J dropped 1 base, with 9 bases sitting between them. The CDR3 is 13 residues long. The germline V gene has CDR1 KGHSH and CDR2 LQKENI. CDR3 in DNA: TGTGCCAGCTCCGCAGACAAGAACACTGAAGCTTTCTTT. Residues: CASSADKNTEAFF. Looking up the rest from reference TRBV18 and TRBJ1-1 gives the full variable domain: NAGVMQNPRHLVRRRGQEARLRCSPMKGHSHVYWYRQLPEEGLKFMVYLQKENIIDESGMPKERFSAEFPKEGPSILRIQQVVRGDSAAYFCASSADKNTEAFFGQGTRLTVV.

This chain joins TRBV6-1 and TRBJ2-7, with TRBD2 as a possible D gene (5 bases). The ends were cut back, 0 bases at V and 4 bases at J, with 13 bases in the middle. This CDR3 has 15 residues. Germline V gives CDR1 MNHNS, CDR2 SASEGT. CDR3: CASSEAWRAYYEQYF. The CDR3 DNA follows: TGTGCCAGCAGTGAAGCCTGGCGGGCTTATTACGAGCAGTACTTC.

DNA of the CDR3: TGTGCCAGCAGTGCCCCCCCCGCCGCGGCCTGGTTCGGCTACACCTTC. Translation gives CASSAPPAAAWFGYTF. The chain recombines TRBV2 with TRBJ1-2; no clear D. Germline CDR1 reads SNHLY; CDR2 reads FYNNEI. The CDR3 has 16 residues. V was trimmed by 4 bases and J by 8 bases, leaving 23 bases between them.

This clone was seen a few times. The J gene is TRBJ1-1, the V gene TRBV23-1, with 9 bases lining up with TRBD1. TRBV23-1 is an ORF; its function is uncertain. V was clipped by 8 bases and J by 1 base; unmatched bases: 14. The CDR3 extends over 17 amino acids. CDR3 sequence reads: CASANDKTDRGNTEAFF. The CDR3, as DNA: TGCGCCAGCGCGAACGACAAGACGGACAGGGGGAACACTGAAGCTTTCTTT.

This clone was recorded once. In DNA, the CDR3 is TGTGCCAGCAGCCCCCAGGGGACTTCACCCCTCCACTTT. This gives the protein CASSPQGTSPLHF. This chain uses TRBV6-6 with TRBJ1-6, with D maybe TRBD1 (6 bases). The CDR3 is made up of 13 amino acids. V was trimmed by 6 bases and J by 9 bases, leaving 12 bases between them. CDR1 is MNHNY, CDR2 SVGAGI, per germline (reference sequence).

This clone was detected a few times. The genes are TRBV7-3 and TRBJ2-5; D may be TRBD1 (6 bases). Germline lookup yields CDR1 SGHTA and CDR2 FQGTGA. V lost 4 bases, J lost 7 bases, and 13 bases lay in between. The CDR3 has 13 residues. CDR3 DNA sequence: TGTGCCAGCAGCTCCCAGGGGTGGGGGACCCAGTACTTC. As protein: CASSSQGWGTQYF.